This is a list of T cell receptor beta chains from one sample in a study of neurological immune-mediated disorders. TCRdb re-called the 5' RACE reads through MiXCR, storing one row per CDR3 protein. The sample includes over 45,000 distinct CDR3 sequences, roughly a quarter of them seen just once. Sequencing input: PBMCs. The receptors here all came from a woman aged 70-85 years in good health. The conserved cysteine and the conserved F or W are not part of the CDR3 here. The order of the fields is V gene, J gene, CDR3 protein.

TRBV12-3/TRBV12-4	TRBJ2-7	ASSLGRPADEQY
TRBV24-1	TRBJ2-1	ATSDLRDREPNEQF
TRBV5-1	TRBJ2-3	ASSQGLQDTQY
TRBV12-3/TRBV12-4	TRBJ1-5	ASSHRNNQPQH
TRBV5-1	TRBJ1-1	ASSLQGGVNTEAF
TRBV20-1	TRBJ2-2	SARGAGGELF
TRBV29-1	TRBJ1-1	SVEVGQNTEAF
TRBV20-1	TRBJ2-2	SAPSTGTGELF
TRBV5-4	TRBJ2-1	ASSLGRDGDEQF
TRBV5-4	TRBJ2-1	ASSLFPTPRNEQF
TRBV12-5	TRBJ1-1	ASGSRYRGPEAF
TRBV7-2	TRBJ1-2	ASSLEARSYGYT
TRBV20-1	TRBJ2-6	SALDRAAGANVLT
TRBV7-2	TRBJ2-2	ASSAGSTNTGELF
TRBV6-5	TRBJ2-7	ASRPGTSYEQY
TRBV27	TRBJ1-1	ASSIDRDRGEAF
TRBV20-1	TRBJ2-7	SARDRQGVGEQY
TRBV11-1	TRBJ2-1	ASSPWTSGNNEQF
TRBV7-2	TRBJ1-5	ASSFSTDNQPQH
TRBV4-3	TRBJ2-1	ASRLEAGGTYNEQF
TRBV4-3	TRBJ2-5	ASSPPVRQETQY
TRBV7-8	TRBJ2-7	ASSLVRSEVYDQY
TRBV28	TRBJ2-3	ANSFAGPDTQY
TRBV5-1	TRBJ2-7	ASNSLGASYEQY